Presented here are 7 T cell receptor beta chains from one specimen sequenced in a study of blood T cell repertoires in COVID-19. Only in-frame clones appear in the TCRdb table, and some are missing; sequencing was by immunoSEQ multiplex PCR. Seen here are over 150,000 clones, over 80% observed once, and the top ten hold 3.9%. The sample comprised peripheral blood. These receptors all come from a woman aged 55-75 years who had recovered from COVID-19.

This chain uses TRBV11-2 with TRBJ1-4; perhaps TRBD1 as D (6 bases). Looked up from germline, CDR1 is SGHAT and CDR2 is FQNNGV. CDR3 length equals 16 residues. Between the trimmed V and J ends, which lost 2 bases and 5 bases, there was a span of 15 bases. CDR3: CASSLFGGRVNEKLFF. CDR3 nucleotides: TGTGCCAGCAGCTTATTTGGGGGCCGGGTAAATGAAAAACTGTTTTTT.

This clone was counted a few times. The chain joins TRBV7-3 to TRBJ2-5, with 8 positions matching TRBD2. V gave up 5 bases and J gave up 5 bases; unmatched junction bases: 10. The CDR3 runs to 15 residues. Germline CDR1 reads SGHTA; CDR2 reads FQGTGA. CDR3 region: CASSPGGASRETQYF. The CDR3 nucleotides read TGTGCCAGCAGCCCCGGGGGGGCTAGCCGGGAGACCCAGTACTTC.

This clone was counted once. The chain is built from TRBV5-4 and TRBJ2-5; TRBD2 aligns across 7 bases. CDR1 is SGHNT and CDR2 is YYREEE in the germline V gene (reference sequence). Trimming removed 0 bases from V and 7 bases from J; junction bases left unmatched: 9. The CDR3 consists of 15 residues. The CDR3 sequence is CASSLVGATGGTQYF. CDR3 nucleotide sequence: TGTGCCAGCAGCTTGGTGGGCGCGACGGGAGGGACCCAGTACTTC.

The chain joins TRBV7-9 to TRBJ2-7; the match to TRBD1 covers 8 bases. Looked up from germline, CDR1 is SEHNR and CDR2 is FQNEAQ (reference sequence). The ends lost 4 bases at V and 0 bases at J; junction bases unmatched: 17. This CDR3 region has 19 residues. CDR3 sequence: CASSSTIGVRTGSSYEQYF. For the CDR3, the DNA is TGTGCCAGCAGCTCAACTATAGGGGTAAGGACAGGGAGCTCCTACGAGCAGTACTTC.

The chain is built from TRBV5-1 and TRBJ2-6, with D perhaps TRBD2 (5 bases). The CDR3 runs to 16 residues. In germline, CDR1 is SGHRS, CDR2 YFSETQ. Trimming pared 0 bases from V and 2 bases from J, leaving 9 bases between. CDR3 bases: TGCGCCAGCAGCTTGGAGTCCGGGGCTGGGGCCAACGTCCTGACTTTC. It specifies CASSLESGAGANVLTF.

The rearrangement uses TRBV2 and TRBJ2-7, with a possible D match to TRBD1 (6 bases). The CDR3 consists of 11 residues. With 7 bases removed from V and 2 bases from J, the gap between germline ends came to 6 bases. Germline V lookup: CDR1 SNHLY, CDR2 FYNNEI. In DNA, the CDR3 is TGTGCCAGCACAGGGGCCTACGAGCAGTACTTC. This gives the protein CASTGAYEQYF. Looking up the rest from reference TRBV2 and TRBJ2-7 gives the full variable domain: EPEVTQTPSHQVTQMGQEVILRCVPISNHLYFYWYRQILGQKVEFLVSFYNNEISEKSEIFDDQFSVERPDGSNFTLKIRSTKLEDSAMYFCASTGAYEQYFGPGTRLTVT.

V and J are TRBV11-3 and TRBJ1-1, with D unclear. Germline V gene data show CDR1 as SGHNT and CDR2 as YENEEA. The CDR3 loop spans 13 amino acids. Trimming took 3 bases from V and 1 from J, leaving 6 bases between them. CDR3 bases: TGTGCCAGCAGCTTGTGGCAGAACACTGAAGCTTTCTTT. This gives the protein CASSLWQNTEAFF. The variable domain in full, completed from reference TRBV11-3 and TRBJ1-1, reads EAGVVQSPRYKIIEKKQPVAFWCNPISGHNTLYWYLQNLGQGPELLIRYENEEAVDDSQLPKDRFSAERLKGVDSTLKIQPAELGDSAVYLCASSLWQNTEAFFGQGTRLTVV.